Given below is one TCR beta chain in context. The antigen remains unidentified. The data were taken from a study of cytomegalovirus exposure and HLA in healthy donors. General study findings and limits: CMV serostatus was the only recorded immune exposure for donors. In a later analysis, the majority of CMV-associated beta chains seemingly showed HLA restriction.

After removal of 5 bases from V and 2 bases from J, the junction contained 8 bases not matched to a gene. The CDR3 extends over 16 amino acids. Per the germline V gene, CDR1 is SGHVS and CDR2 is FQNEAQ. 60 Vbeta and 13 Jbeta primers were used in PCR. Some clones are missing from TCRdb's copy, which holds only in-frame ones; the method was immunoSEQ multiplex PCR. The sample includes 120,000 or so clones, about three quarters of them seen just once. The clonotype was recovered from a man in his thirties or forties in good health and CMV-seronegative. The source material was PBMCs. The chain couples TRBV7-8 to TRBJ1-5; 8 bases line up with TRBD1. CDR3 nucleotide sequence: TGTGCCAGCAGCCCCTGGACAGGGACGCGCAATCAGCCCCAGCATTTT. The encoded protein is CASSPWTGTRNQPQHF.